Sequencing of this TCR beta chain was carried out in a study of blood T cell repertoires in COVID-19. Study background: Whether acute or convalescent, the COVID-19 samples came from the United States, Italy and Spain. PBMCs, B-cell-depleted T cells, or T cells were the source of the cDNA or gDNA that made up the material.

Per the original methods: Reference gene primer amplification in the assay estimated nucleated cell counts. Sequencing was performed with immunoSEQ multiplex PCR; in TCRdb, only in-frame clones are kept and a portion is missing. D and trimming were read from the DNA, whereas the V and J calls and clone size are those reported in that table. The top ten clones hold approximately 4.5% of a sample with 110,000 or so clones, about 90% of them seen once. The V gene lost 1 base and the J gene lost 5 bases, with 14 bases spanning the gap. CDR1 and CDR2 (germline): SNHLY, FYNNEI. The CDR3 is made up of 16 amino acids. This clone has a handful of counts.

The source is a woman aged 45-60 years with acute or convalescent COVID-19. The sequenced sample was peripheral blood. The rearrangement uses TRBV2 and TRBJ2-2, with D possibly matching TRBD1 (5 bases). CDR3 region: CASSEVGQGMTGELFF. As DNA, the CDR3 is TGTGCCAGCAGTGAAGTGGGGCAGGGAATGACCGGGGAGCTGTTTTTT.